This passage covers 30 T cell receptor beta chains from one sample sequenced in a study of T cell clusters in autoimmune cytopenias. Each sample's input was around 250 ng genomic DNA, 38,000 or so genome equivalents. One tube held mixed TRB-A and TRB-B primer pools for touch-down PCR. TCRdb re-called the multiplex PCR reads; one entry per CDR3 protein, DNA not given. The listing records 6,800 or so distinct CDR3 sequences. This sample also appeared in a second study, on T cell repertoires in aging, cancer and after chemotherapy.

Sequences were obtained from peripheral blood. The receptor source for this set is a human donor in good health.

The V call is TRBV30, the J call TRBJ1-3; TCRdb picks TRBD1, but there is no DNA to check that call. The germline CDR1 and CDR2 sequences are GTSNPN and SVGIG (reference sequence). The CDR3 has 15 amino acids. CDR3 loop: CAWTFHGGAGNTIYF.

Considering frequency, this clonotype is medium-sized. This chain links TRBV15 with TRBJ2-1; without DNA, the TCRdb call of TRBD1 cannot be checked. Germline V gene data show CDR1 as LNHNV and CDR2 as YYDKDF (reference sequence). CDR3 size: 15 residues. The CDR3 here is CATSRDRGPYNEQFF.

According to its frequency, this clonotype is medium-sized (0.01 to 0.1%). This rearrangement joins TRBV29-1 to TRBJ1-2; with no DNA, the TCRdb D assignment of TRBD1 cannot be verified. CDR1 and CDR2 (germline): SQVTM, ANQGSEA. This CDR3 region has 16 residues. The chain's CDR3 is CSVASVTGAFFYGYTF.

The chain recombines TRBV4-1 with TRBJ2-3; the D call from TCRdb, TRBD1, cannot be confirmed without DNA. This CDR3 has 15 amino acids. Germline lookup yields CDR1 MGHRA and CDR2 YSYEKL. The CDR3 region is CASSQVGGGRDTQYF.

The chain combines TRBV13 with TRBJ1-1. Germline loops: CDR1 PRHDT, CDR2 FYEKMQ (reference sequence). There are 13 residues in the CDR3. CDR3 protein: CASSPSTRAEAFF.

According to its frequency, this clonotype is medium-sized (0.01 to 0.1%). V and J are TRBV7-9 and TRBJ2-2. The CDR3 is 16 amino acids. Per the germline V gene, CDR1 is SEHNR and CDR2 is FQNEAQ (reference sequence). CDR3 sequence reads: CASSLVAYRNTGELFF.

This rearrangement joins TRBV10-3 to TRBJ1-4; TCRdb gives TRBD1 as the D gene, but with no DNA this cannot be confirmed. The CDR3 contains 13 residues. CDR1 and CDR2 (germline): ENHRY, SYGVKD. Here the CDR3 reads CASSVNRGEKLFF.

The chain recombines TRBV5-1 with TRBJ2-1; the D call of TRBD2 rests on TCRdb alone, since no DNA is present to check it. Germline assignment: CDR1 SGHRS and CDR2 YFSETQ. The CDR3 contains 14 residues. CDR3 sequence reads: CASSSLAVYNEQFF.

This chain's CDR3 is CASSSAQGVSELPYNEQFF. V is TRBV6-5 and J is TRBJ2-1; TCRdb's D gene call, TRBD1, goes unchecked for lack of DNA. This CDR3 is built from 19 residues. The germline CDR1 and CDR2 sequences are MNHEY and SVGAGI.

The genes are TRBV12-3 or TRBV12-4 and TRBJ1-6; absent DNA, TCRdb's TRBD1 call cannot be checked. The CDR3 is 14 residues long. The CDR3 protein is CASSLDRGDSPLHF.

The chain uses TRBV7-6 and TRBJ1-6; as DNA is missing, the TRBD1 call by TCRdb cannot be tested. Germline V gene sequence: CDR1 SGHVS, CDR2 FNYEAQ. The CDR3 is 17 amino acids. The CDR3 protein is CASSLTGAHSFNSPLHF.

The V and J genes are TRBV19 and TRBJ1-1; TCRdb reports TRBD1, a call that lacks DNA to check it against. This CDR3 comprises 13 residues. In germline, CDR1 is LNHDA, CDR2 SQIVND (reference sequence). CDR3 loop: CASTLDRVTEAFF.

This chain connects TRBV5-4 to TRBJ2-7. This CDR3 contains 14 residues. Germline V gene sequence: CDR1 SGHNT, CDR2 YYREEE (reference sequence). CDR3 residues: CASRGSHSLREQYF.

This clonotype is medium-sized by frequency. The chain links TRBV19 to TRBJ2-7; TCRdb's D call of TRBD1 is untestable without DNA. Looked up from germline, CDR1 is LNHDA and CDR2 is SQIVND (reference sequence). The CDR3 runs to 15 residues. The CDR3 protein is CASSTRTGGSYEQYF.

The V and J genes are TRBV5-1 and TRBJ2-7. CDR1 and CDR2 (germline): SGHRS, YFSETQ. This CDR3 is 16 amino acids long. The CDR3: CASSYTWTESRYEQYF.

The chain employs TRBV6-2 or TRBV6-3 and TRBJ2-1; the D gene TCRdb calls, TRBD2, cannot be checked with no DNA. Germline loops: CDR1 MNHEY, CDR2 SVGEGT. The CDR3 spans 15 residues. The CDR3 protein is CASSSGTKSYNEQFF.

The chain is built from TRBV12-3 or TRBV12-4 and TRBJ1-5; TCRdb returns TRBD1, unconfirmable since there is no DNA. The CDR3 consists of 15 residues. The CDR3 sequence is CASSSGQGLNQPQHF.

V and J are TRBV6-1 and TRBJ1-5. This CDR3 spans 12 amino acids. The germline V gene has CDR1 MNHNS and CDR2 SASEGT. CDR3 sequence: CASSEMGQPQHF.

The chain combines TRBV6-6 with TRBJ2-7. The CDR3 spans 13 residues. The germline gives CDR1 MNHNY, CDR2 SVGAGI (reference sequence). CDR3 region: CASSYLIGDEQYF.

This clonotype shows up as medium-sized by frequency. V usage is TRBV30 and J usage is TRBJ1-6; TCRdb lists TRBD1, though no DNA is available to test this call. Germline V gene data show CDR1 as GTSNPN and CDR2 as SVGIG (reference sequence). CDR3 size: 14 residues. This chain's CDR3 is CAWSPGQENSPLHF.

This clonotype ranks as medium-sized in terms of frequency. The gene calls are TRBV19 and TRBJ2-5. CDR3 length: 14 residues. The germline CDR1 and CDR2 sequences are LNHDA and SQIVND (reference sequence). CDR3 amino acids: CASSIGSRMETQYF.

The rearrangement links TRBV10-3 to TRBJ2-2; the TRBD1 assignment by TCRdb is unverifiable without DNA. This CDR3 contains 14 residues. Germline CDR1 is ENHRY and CDR2 is SYGVKD. CDR3 sequence: CAISEQEDTGELFF.

The rearrangement links TRBV20-1 to TRBJ2-7; the D call from TCRdb, TRBD1, cannot be confirmed without DNA. Germline loops: CDR1 DFQATT, CDR2 SNEGSKA (reference sequence). This CDR3 region has 15 residues. CDR3 protein: CSARDLRTPGYEQYF.

According to its frequency, this clonotype is medium-sized. The chain is built from TRBV12-3 or TRBV12-4 and TRBJ2-1; TCRdb designates TRBD2, a call that cannot be tested without DNA. CDR3 length equals 19 residues. This chain's CDR3 is CASSSRRPTGTSSYNEQFF.

This chain joins TRBV6-5 and TRBJ1-5; as DNA is missing, the TRBD1 call by TCRdb cannot be tested. This CDR3 region has 15 residues. Germline V gene lookup returns CDR1 MNHEY and CDR2 SVGAGI. The CDR3 region is CASSARGGSNQPQHF.

This clonotype registers medium-sized by frequency. The chain carries TRBV6-6 and TRBJ2-1; TCRdb picks TRBD2, but there is no DNA to check that call. Germline CDR1 and CDR2: MNHNY and SVGAGI (reference sequence). The CDR3 is made up of 13 amino acids. The CDR3 is CASNAGGPNEQFF.

The chain uses TRBV12-3 or TRBV12-4 and TRBJ1-2; TCRdb names TRBD1, which stays unverified in the absence of DNA. This CDR3 has 15 amino acids. The chain's CDR3 is CASSLTGTGFYGYTF.

The genes are TRBV6-6 and TRBJ1-4. The CDR3 sequence is 13 residues long. The germline V gene encodes CDR1 MNHNY and CDR2 SVGAGI (reference sequence). CDR3 loop: CASSYNGEEKLFF.

This clonotype is called medium-sized based on its frequency. The gene calls are TRBV10-1 and TRBJ2-2; TCRdb's assignment of TRBD1 cannot be checked, as there is no DNA. The CDR3 length is 13 residues. Germline V gene lookup returns CDR1 WNHNN and CDR2 SYGVQD (reference sequence). This CDR3 reads CASSDRDTGELFF.

The chain links TRBV6-1 to TRBJ2-7; TCRdb gives TRBD1 as the D gene, but with no DNA this cannot be confirmed. CDR3 size: 13 residues. CDR1 is MNHNS and CDR2 is SASEGT in the germline V gene. Here the CDR3 reads CASRTGASYEQYF.